The clone carrying this T cell receptor (beta chain) was detected only once. Its matching antigen is unknown. This sample is part of a study of graft-versus-host responses after intestinal transplantation. Background on the study: As for transplant type, recipients had multivisceral, liver-intestinal, or isolated intestinal grafts. For approximately 3 years after anti-thymocyte globulin induction, all recipients took tacrolimus and steroids. Overall study findings and caveats: Present in recipient marrow, GvH clones included some that appeared first in ileum or blood. Early post-transplant HvG declines tracked with peak circulating GvH clone levels.

V lost 4 bases and J lost 4; bases outside the gene matches: 10. This CDR3 comprises 17 residues. Germline V CDR1 and CDR2: PRHDT, FYEKMQ (reference sequence). Libraries were prepared by immunoSEQ multiplex PCR; TCRdb keeps only in-frame clonotypes and omits some of them. The profile covers approximately 89,000 clones, with 90% appearing a single time and around 16% taken by the ten largest. The sample was PBMCs, taken about 440 days after intestinal transplant. The source of this sequence is a human patient who received an intestinal transplant, so some T cells may come from the graft donor. This rearrangement joins TRBV13 to TRBJ2-3, with 11 bases matching TRBD2. The CDR3 DNA follows: TGTGCCAGCAGCTCCGCAACACTAGCGGGGGCCGCAGATACGCAGTATTTT. Translation: CASSSATLAGAADTQYF.